This T cell receptor beta chain originates from a study of blood T cells in healthy people across ages. In the study overall: Per two T cells, template switching captured roughly one barcoded beta molecule. General study points: PBMCs were not sorted, which prevented a conclusive comparison of naive versus antigen-experienced cells.

A second PCR of roughly 7 to 11 cycles used a sample-barcoded 5' primer and a J-beta primer mix. Per-sample output comprised a minimum of 2.5 million paired-end reads containing CDR3. TCRdb re-analysed the 5' RACE reads in MiXCR, keeping a single row per CDR3 protein. The table records 910,000 or so distinct CDR3 sequences, about 53% of them present only once. This CDR3 is 15 amino acids long. From germline, CDR1 is SGHTA and CDR2 FQGNSA. Trimming pared 7 bases from V and 4 bases from J, leaving 17 bases between. About this clonotype itself: Its antigen remains unknown.

The receptor comes from a woman aged 55-70 years in good health. Specimen: blood. This chain uses TRBV7-2 with TRBJ2-1; possible D gene TRBD2, 5 bases. The CDR3 loop is CASNRQAGPYNEQFF. CDR3 bases: TGTGCCAGCAACCGCCAGGCGGGTCCTTACAATGAGCAGTTCTTC.